The T cell receptor (beta chain) under discussion was sequenced for a study of blood T cell repertoires in COVID-19. Here immunoSEQ multiplex PCR was the method, and the copy in TCRdb shows in-frame clones only, minus some. This sample yields fewer than 65,000 clones, of which about 88% are seen a single time; approximately 12% belongs to the top ten. V was cut by 0 bases and J by 3 bases, with 12 bases left in between. The CDR3 is 15 amino acids. The germline V gene encodes CDR1 LGHDT and CDR2 YNNKEL (reference sequence). This chain joins TRBV3-1 (or the pseudogene TRBV3-2) and TRBJ2-7; a possible D gene is TRBD2 (6 bases). Material for sequencing was peripheral blood. The source is a human donor in a cohort sampled during active COVID-19. For the CDR3, the DNA is TGTGCCAGCAGCCAAGACGAGCGGGCACACTACGAGCAGTACTTC. Protein sequence: CASSQDERAHYEQYF.